This entry lists 9 T cell receptor beta chains sequenced from one sample in a study. TCRdb recomputed calls from the 5' RACE reads with MiXCR, one row per CDR3 protein. The table has around 30,000 distinct CDR3 sequences, about 28% seen once. Material for sequencing was naive CD4+ T cells sorted from a lymph node. The sample's subset: naive CD4+ T cells, CD4+CD45RA+CD25-. The source is a female donor with breast cancer.

This clonotype was seen at least ten times. This chain connects TRBV24-1 to TRBJ2-1, with 7 bases matching TRBD2. This CDR3 has 16 amino acids. Germline assignment: CDR1 KGHDR and CDR2 SFDVKD. The junction had 11 bases not matched to a gene; V was cut back by 5 bases and J by 5 bases. CDR3 nucleotide sequence: TGTGCCACCAGTGCCATAGGGTCTAGCGGAAACAATGAGCAGTTCTTC. Translating it yields CATSAIGSSGNNEQFF.

This clonotype has a handful of counts. The gene calls are TRBV12-3 or TRBV12-4 and TRBJ2-6; unclear D gene. V was shortened by 7 bases and J by 2 bases, with 9 bases between the two germline ends. The CDR3 loop spans 14 amino acids. CDR3 protein: CASTPQTGANVLTF. CDR3 nucleotides: TGTGCCAGCACCCCCCAGACTGGGGCCAACGTCCTGACTTTC.

The chain uses TRBV6-5 and TRBJ2-1, with 7 bases matching TRBD2. The CDR3 is made up of 14 amino acids. The germline gives CDR1 MNHEY, CDR2 SVGAGI. The V gene end was trimmed by 5 bases and the J gene end by 2 bases; junction bases not matched to a gene: 3. CDR3 DNA: TGTGCCAGCAGTCCGGGGGGACCCTACAATGAGCAGTTCTTC. Protein: CASSPGGPYNEQFF.

This clonotype was detected ten times or more. V gene TRBV7-9 combines with J gene TRBJ2-3; the D is unclear. V dropped 6 bases and J dropped 0 bases, with 13 bases sitting between them. The CDR3 totals 15 residues. The germline gives CDR1 SEHNR, CDR2 FQNEAQ (reference sequence). DNA of the CDR3: TGTGCCAGCAGATCAAGGGCTTCTAGCACAGATACGCAGTATTTT. It specifies CASRSRASSTDTQYF.

The chain recombines TRBV5-1 with TRBJ2-2, with 7 bases matching TRBD1. V shed 4 bases and J 3 bases; nucleotides not matched to a gene: 6. The CDR3 totals 15 residues. CDR1 and CDR2 (germline): SGHRS, YFSETQ. The CDR3 coding sequence is TGCGCCAGCAGCCTACAGGGGTGGGACACCGGGGAGCTGTTTTTT. It codes for CASSLQGWDTGELFF.

This clonotype is a singleton in its sample. V and J are TRBV6-5 and TRBJ1-5, with D tentatively TRBD1 (5 bases). The V gene's germline CDR1 is MNHEY and CDR2 SVGAGI. This CDR3 region has 13 residues. The ends were cut back, 6 bases at V and 5 bases at J, with 11 bases in the middle. CDR3 nucleotides: TGTGCCAGCAGCGCAGGGAGAGATCAGCCCCAGCATTTT. This sequence encodes CASSAGRDQPQHF.

This clonotype turned up a few times. The V call is TRBV6-1, the J call TRBJ2-3; tentative D call: TRBD2 (5 bases). CDR3 length equals 14 residues. The germline CDR1 and CDR2 sequences are MNHNS and SASEGT. The ends were cut back, 5 bases at V and 0 bases at J, with 9 bases in the middle. CDR3 bases: TGTGCCAGCAGTCGACTACCCAGCACAGATACGCAGTATTTT. Protein product: CASSRLPSTDTQYF.

Regarding this clonotype: A much bigger clone sits one base away, suggesting this may be a read error. The V and J genes are TRBV12-3 or TRBV12-4 and TRBJ1-2; TRBD1 is a possible D gene (6 bases). The CDR3 consists of 13 residues. The CDR3: CASSPDRFYGDTF. The CDR3 nucleotides read TGTGCCAGCAGTCCCGACAGGTTCTATGGCGACACCTTC.

This chain joins TRBV5-1 and TRBJ2-3, with 8 bases fitting TRBD1. The germline CDR1 and CDR2 sequences are SGHRS and YFSETQ. Losses at the gene ends were 0 bases for V and 4 bases for J; bases not matched to a gene: 1. The CDR3 is 14 amino acids. The DNA of the CDR3 is TGCGCCAGCAGCTTGGAACAGGGGGCAGATACGCAGTATTTT. Its protein product is CASSLEQGADTQYF.